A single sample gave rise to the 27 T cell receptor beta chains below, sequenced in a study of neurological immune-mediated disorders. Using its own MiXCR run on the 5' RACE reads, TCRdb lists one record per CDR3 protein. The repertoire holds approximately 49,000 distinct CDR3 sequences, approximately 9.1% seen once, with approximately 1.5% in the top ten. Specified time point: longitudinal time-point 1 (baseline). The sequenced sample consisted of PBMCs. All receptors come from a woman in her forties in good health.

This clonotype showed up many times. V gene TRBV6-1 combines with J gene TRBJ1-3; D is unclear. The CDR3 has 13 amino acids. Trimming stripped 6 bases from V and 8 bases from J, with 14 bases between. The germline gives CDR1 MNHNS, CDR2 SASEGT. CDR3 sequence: CASRAGPGDTIYF. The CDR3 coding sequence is TGTGCCAGCAGAGCCGGCCCGGGAGACACCATATATTTT.

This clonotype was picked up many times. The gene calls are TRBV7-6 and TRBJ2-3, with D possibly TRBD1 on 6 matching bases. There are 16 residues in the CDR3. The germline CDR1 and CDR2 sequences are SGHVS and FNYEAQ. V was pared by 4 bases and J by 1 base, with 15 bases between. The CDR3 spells CASSSFGQRGTDTQYF. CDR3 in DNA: TGTGCCAGCAGCTCCTTCGGACAGAGAGGCACAGATACGCAGTATTTT.

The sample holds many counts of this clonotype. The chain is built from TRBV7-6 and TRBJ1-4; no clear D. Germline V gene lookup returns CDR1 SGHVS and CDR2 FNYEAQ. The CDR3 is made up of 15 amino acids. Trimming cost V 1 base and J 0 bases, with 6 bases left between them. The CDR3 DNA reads TGTGCCAGCAGCTTAGACGGATCAACTAATGAAAAACTGTTTTTT. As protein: CASSLDGSTNEKLFF.

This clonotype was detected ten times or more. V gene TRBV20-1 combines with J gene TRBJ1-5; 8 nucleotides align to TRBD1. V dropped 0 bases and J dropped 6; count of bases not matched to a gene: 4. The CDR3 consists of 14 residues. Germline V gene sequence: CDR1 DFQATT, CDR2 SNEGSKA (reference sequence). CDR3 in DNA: TGCAGTGCTAGAGATCTACAGGGGGTTCAGCCCCAGCATTTT. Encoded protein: CSARDLQGVQPQHF.

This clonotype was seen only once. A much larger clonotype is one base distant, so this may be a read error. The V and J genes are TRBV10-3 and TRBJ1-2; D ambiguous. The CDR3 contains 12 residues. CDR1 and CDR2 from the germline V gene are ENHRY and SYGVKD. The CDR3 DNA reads TGTGCCTTCAGTGAGTCACGGAATGGCTACACCTTC. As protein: CAFSESRNGYTF.

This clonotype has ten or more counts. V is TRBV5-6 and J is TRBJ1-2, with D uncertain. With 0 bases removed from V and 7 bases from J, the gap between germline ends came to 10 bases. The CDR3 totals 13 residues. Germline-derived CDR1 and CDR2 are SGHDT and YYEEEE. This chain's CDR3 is CASSLGRRGGYTF. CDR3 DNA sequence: TGTGCCAGCAGCTTGGGTCGACGCGGTGGCTACACCTTC.

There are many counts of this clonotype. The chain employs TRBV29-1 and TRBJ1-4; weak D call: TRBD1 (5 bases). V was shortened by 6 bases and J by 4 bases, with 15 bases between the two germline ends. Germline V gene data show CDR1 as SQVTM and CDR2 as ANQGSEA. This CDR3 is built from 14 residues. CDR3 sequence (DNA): TGCAGCGTGGGGGAGGGGACCGTTAATGAAAAACTGTTTTTT. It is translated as CSVGEGTVNEKLFF.

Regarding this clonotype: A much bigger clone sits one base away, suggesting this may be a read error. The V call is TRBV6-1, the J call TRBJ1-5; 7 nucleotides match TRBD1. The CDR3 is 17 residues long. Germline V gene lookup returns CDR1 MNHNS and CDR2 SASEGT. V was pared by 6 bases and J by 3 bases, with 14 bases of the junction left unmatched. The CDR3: CASRAGRGRANNQPQHF. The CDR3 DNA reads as TGTGCCAGCAGGGCAGGCAGGGGGAGGGCTAACAATCAGCCCCAGCATTTT.

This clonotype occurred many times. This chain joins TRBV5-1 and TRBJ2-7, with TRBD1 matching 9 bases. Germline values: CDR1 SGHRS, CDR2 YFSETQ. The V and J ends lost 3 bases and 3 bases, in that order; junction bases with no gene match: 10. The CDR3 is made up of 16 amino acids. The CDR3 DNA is TGCGCCAGCAGCTGGCCTGACAGGGGGAACAACTACGAGCAGTACTTC. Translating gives CASSWPDRGNNYEQYF.

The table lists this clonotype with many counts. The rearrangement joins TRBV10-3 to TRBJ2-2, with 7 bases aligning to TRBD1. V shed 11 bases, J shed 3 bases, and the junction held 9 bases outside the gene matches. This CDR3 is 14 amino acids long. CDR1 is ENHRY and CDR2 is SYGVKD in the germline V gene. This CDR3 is CAASGTAHTGELFF. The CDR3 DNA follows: TGTGCCGCCTCCGGGACAGCTCACACCGGGGAGCTGTTTTTT.

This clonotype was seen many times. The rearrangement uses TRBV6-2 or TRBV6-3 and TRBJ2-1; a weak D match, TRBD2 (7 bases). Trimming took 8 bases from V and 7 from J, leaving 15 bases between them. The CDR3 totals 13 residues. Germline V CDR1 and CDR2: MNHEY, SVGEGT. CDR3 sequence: CASDEGGLNEQFF. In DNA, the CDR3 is TGTGCCAGCGATGAGGGGGGGCTAAATGAGCAGTTCTTC.

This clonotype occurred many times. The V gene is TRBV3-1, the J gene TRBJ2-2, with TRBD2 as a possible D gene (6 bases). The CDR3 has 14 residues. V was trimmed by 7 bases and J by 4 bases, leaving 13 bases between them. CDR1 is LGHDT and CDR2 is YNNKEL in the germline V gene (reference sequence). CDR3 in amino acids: CASMDGSFTGELFF. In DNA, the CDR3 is TGTGCCAGCATGGACGGGAGCTTCACCGGGGAGCTGTTTTTT.

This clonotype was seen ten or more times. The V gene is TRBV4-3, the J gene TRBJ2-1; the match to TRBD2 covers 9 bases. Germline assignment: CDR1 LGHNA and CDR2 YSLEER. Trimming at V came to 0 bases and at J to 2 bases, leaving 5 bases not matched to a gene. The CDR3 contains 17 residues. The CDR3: CASSQEGSGRPYNEQFF. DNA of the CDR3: TGCGCCAGCAGCCAAGAAGGTAGCGGGAGACCCTACAATGAGCAGTTCTTC.

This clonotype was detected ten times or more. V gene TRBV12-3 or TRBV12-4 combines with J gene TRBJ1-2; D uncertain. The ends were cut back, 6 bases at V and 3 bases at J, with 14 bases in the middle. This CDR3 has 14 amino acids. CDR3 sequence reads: CASSPATGYYGYTF. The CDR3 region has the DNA TGTGCCAGCAGCCCCGCGACGGGGTACTATGGCTACACCTTC.

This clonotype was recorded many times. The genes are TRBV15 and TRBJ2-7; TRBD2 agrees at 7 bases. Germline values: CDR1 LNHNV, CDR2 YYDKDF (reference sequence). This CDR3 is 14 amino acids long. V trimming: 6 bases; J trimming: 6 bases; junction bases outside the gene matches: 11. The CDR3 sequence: CATSFTAGESEQYF. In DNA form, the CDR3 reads TGTGCCACCAGTTTTACGGCGGGAGAGTCCGAGCAGTACTTC.

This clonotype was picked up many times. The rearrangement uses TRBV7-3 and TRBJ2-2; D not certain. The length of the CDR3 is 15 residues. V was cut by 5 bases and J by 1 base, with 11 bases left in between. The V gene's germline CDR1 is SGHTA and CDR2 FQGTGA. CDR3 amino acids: CASSPNSGNTGELFF. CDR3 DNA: TGTGCCAGCAGCCCAAACTCCGGGAACACCGGGGAGCTGTTTTTT.

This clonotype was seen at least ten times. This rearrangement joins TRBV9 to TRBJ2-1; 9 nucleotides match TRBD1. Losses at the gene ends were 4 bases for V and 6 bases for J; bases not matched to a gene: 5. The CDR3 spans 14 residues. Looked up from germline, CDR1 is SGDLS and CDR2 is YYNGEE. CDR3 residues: CASSPPQGANEQFF. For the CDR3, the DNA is TGTGCCAGCAGCCCGCCACAGGGGGCCAATGAGCAGTTCTTC.

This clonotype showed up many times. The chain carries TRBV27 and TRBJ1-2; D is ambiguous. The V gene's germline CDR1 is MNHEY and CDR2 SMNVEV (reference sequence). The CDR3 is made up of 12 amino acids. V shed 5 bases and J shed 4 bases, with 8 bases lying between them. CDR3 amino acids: CASSKDGYGYTF. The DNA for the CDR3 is TGTGCCAGCAGTAAGGACGGCTATGGCTACACCTTC.

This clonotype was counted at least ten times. This CDR3 is CASSQDNRVGGEQYF. CDR3 nucleotides: TGTGCCAGCAGCCAAGACAACAGGGTAGGGGGCGAGCAGTACTTC. This chain links TRBV4-2 with TRBJ2-7; D might be TRBD1 (6 bases). Trimming removed 0 bases from V and 6 bases from J, with 15 bases in between. Germline values: CDR1 LGHNA, CDR2 YNFKEQ. This CDR3 comprises 15 residues.

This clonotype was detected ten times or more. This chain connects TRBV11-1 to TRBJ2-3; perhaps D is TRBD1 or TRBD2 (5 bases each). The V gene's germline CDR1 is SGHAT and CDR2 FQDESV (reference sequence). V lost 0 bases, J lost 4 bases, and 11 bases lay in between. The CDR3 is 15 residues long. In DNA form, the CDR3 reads TGTGCCAGCAGCTTAGCCCCGGGACGCCCAGATACGCAGTATTTT. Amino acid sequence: CASSLAPGRPDTQYF.

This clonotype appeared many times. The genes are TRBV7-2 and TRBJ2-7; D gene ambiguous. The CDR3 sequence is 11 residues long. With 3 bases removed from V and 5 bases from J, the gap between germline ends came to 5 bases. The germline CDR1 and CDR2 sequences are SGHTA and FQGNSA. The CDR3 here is CASSFSNEQYF. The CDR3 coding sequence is TGTGCCAGCAGCTTTTCTAACGAGCAGTACTTC.

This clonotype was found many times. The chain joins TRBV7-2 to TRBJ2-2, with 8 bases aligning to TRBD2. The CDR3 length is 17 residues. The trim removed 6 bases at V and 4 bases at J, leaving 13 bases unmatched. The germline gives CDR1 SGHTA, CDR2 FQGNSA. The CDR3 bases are TGTGCCAGCAGTGATAGTGTGGGGACTAGTCGCACCGGGGAGCTGTTTTTT. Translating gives CASSDSVGTSRTGELFF.

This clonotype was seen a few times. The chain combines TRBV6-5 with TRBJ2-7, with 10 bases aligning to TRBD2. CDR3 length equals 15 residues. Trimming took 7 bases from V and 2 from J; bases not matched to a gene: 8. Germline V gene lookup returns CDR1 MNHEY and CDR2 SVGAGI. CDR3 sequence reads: CASTSIAGGPYEQYF. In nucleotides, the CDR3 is TGTGCCAGCACCTCGATAGCGGGGGGACCCTACGAGCAGTACTTC.

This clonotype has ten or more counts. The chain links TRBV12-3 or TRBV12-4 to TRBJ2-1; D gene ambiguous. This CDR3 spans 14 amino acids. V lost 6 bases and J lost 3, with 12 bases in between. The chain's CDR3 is CASSPGVNYNEQFF. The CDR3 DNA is TGTGCCAGCAGCCCCGGAGTTAACTACAATGAGCAGTTCTTC.

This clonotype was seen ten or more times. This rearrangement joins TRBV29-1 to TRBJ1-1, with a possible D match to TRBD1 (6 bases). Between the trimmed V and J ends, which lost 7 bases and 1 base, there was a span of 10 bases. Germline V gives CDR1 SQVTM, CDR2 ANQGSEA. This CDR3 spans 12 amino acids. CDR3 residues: CSGGQQNTEAFF. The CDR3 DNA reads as TGCAGCGGCGGACAGCAGAACACTGAAGCTTTCTTT.

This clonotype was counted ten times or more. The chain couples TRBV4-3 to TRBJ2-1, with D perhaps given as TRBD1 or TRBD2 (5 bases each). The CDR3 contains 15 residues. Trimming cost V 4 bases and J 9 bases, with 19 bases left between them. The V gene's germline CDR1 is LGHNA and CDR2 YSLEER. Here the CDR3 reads CASSLIQEAASEQFF. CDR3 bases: TGCGCCAGCAGCCTTATACAGGAGGCAGCTAGTGAGCAGTTCTTC.

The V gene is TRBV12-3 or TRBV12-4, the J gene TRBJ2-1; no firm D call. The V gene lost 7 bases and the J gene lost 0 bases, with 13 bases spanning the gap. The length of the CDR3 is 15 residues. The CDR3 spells CASNQRSSSYNEQFF. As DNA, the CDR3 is TGTGCCAGCAACCAGCGTTCGAGCTCCTACAATGAGCAGTTCTTC.